A single sample is the source of the 30 T cell receptor beta chains below, sequenced in a study of cytomegalovirus exposure and HLA in healthy donors. The PCR was carried out with 60 Vbeta primers and 13 Jbeta primers. The protocol was immunoSEQ multiplex PCR, while the TCRdb copy is restricted to in-frame clones and leaves out a portion. The sample carries some 160,000 clones, 65% to 85% recorded once. Sequenced input: PBMCs. The receptor source for this set is a woman between 35 and 50 years old in good health and CMV-seropositive.

This sequence joins TRBV4-1 and TRBJ2-5; the match to TRBD1 covers 7 bases. The germline V gene has CDR1 MGHRA and CDR2 YSYEKL. The V gene end was trimmed by 5 bases and the J gene end by 4 bases; junction bases not matched to a gene: 4. This CDR3 contains 13 residues. The CDR3 nucleotides read TGCGCCAGCAGCTCTCACAGGGGAGAGACCCAGTACTTC. Protein: CASSSHRGETQYF.

The V and J genes are TRBV4-2 and TRBJ2-6; maybe TRBD2 (6 bases). The CDR3 extends over 15 amino acids. CDR1 and CDR2 (germline): LGHNA, YNFKEQ. The ends were cut back, 4 bases at V and 2 bases at J, with 9 bases in the middle. The CDR3 DNA reads TGTGCCAGCAGCCTCACTAGCACTGGGGCCAACGTCCTGACTTTC. Encoded protein: CASSLTSTGANVLTF.

The sample holds one count of this clone. This chain joins TRBV4-2 and TRBJ2-7; tentative D call: TRBD2 (5 bases). CDR1 and CDR2 (germline): LGHNA, YNFKEQ. The CDR3 loop spans 15 amino acids. Trimming left V 0 bases short and J 0 bases short, with 9 bases between. Here the CDR3 DNA reads TGTGCCAGCAGCCAAGAACCGGGGTCCTCCTACGAGCAGTACTTC. Translated: CASSQEPGSSYEQYF.

The chain couples TRBV28 to TRBJ1-6; 7 bases fit TRBD1. Per germline, CDR1 MDHEN and CDR2 SYDVKM. The CDR3 spans 12 residues. Trimming at V came to 8 bases and at J to 9 bases, leaving 4 bases not matched to a gene. The CDR3 sequence is CASETGSSPLHF. The CDR3 DNA is TGTGCCAGCGAGACAGGGAGTTCACCCCTCCACTTT. The full variable domain, its missing parts supplied by reference TRBV28 and TRBJ1-6, is DVKVTQSSRYLVKRTGEKVFLECVQDMDHENMFWYRQDPGLGLRLIYFSYDVKMKEKGDIPEGYSVSREKKERFSLILESASTNQTSMYLCASETGSSPLHFGNGTRLTVT.

The chain's CDR3 is CSARAQGEAFF. Written as DNA, the CDR3 is TGCAGTGCTAGGGCTCAGGGCGAAGCTTTCTTT. The chain joins TRBV20-1 to TRBJ1-1; the D gene is possibly TRBD1 (5 bases). This CDR3 comprises 11 residues. Trimming left V 3 bases short and J 8 bases short, with 10 bases between. Germline-derived CDR1 and CDR2 are DFQATT and SNEGSKA (reference sequence).

This clone was detected a few times. The DNA for the CDR3 is TGTGCCAGCAGTTACGTATGGGGGGACAATGAGCAGTTCTTC. Its protein product is CASSYVWGDNEQFF. V and J are TRBV6-5 and TRBJ2-1, with D maybe TRBD2 (6 bases). From germline, CDR1 is MNHEY and CDR2 SVGAGI. Trimming left V 2 bases short and J 5 bases short, with 10 bases between. The CDR3 is made up of 14 amino acids.

The count of this clone is one. The CDR3 reads CASTPTAGGSYNEQFF. DNA for the CDR3: TGCGCCAGCACCCCGACCGCGGGGGGCTCCTACAATGAGCAGTTCTTC. The chain uses TRBV10-2 and TRBJ2-1; 8 bases are a match to TRBD2. The CDR3 consists of 16 residues. The ends lost 7 bases at V and 0 bases at J; junction bases unmatched: 8. Germline V gene lookup returns CDR1 WSHSY and CDR2 SAAADI.

The rearrangement uses TRBV6-1 and TRBJ2-1, with 8 bases identical to TRBD2. CDR3 length equals 14 residues. The germline V gene has CDR1 MNHNS and CDR2 SASEGT. V dropped 2 bases and J dropped 9; count of bases not matched to a gene: 6. CDR3 amino acids: CASSELAGGSEQFF. The CDR3 DNA follows: TGTGCCAGCAGTGAACTGGCGGGGGGAAGTGAGCAGTTCTTC.

With respect to this clone: Compared with germline, one end of the junction differs, possibly owing to a read error. J is TRBJ1-6 and V is TRBV9; no definite D call. The CDR3 has 16 amino acids. CDR1 is SGDLS and CDR2 is YYNGEE in the germline V gene. CDR3 sequence reads: CASSVASLGSGSPPHF. DNA for the CDR3: TGTGCCAGCAGCGTAGCTTCATTGGGTTCAGGCTCACCCCCCCACTTT.

On this clone itself: An end of the junction does not agree with germline; a read error may underlie this. The chain recombines TRBV11-2 with TRBJ2-7; 8 nucleotides line up with TRBD1. The CDR3 runs to 13 residues. Germline assignment: CDR1 SGHAT and CDR2 FQNNGV. CDR3 bases: TGTGCCAGCAGCCTAGCAGGGGGCTACGAGCAGTGCTTC. It is translated as CASSLAGGYEQCF.

Notes on this clone: The junction differs from germline at one of its ends, possibly a read error. The genes are TRBV2 and TRBJ2-6; 7 bases are shared with TRBD1. Germline CDR1 is SNHLY and CDR2 is FYNNEI. The CDR3 has 15 residues. CDR3 residues: CASRTGLSGANGLTF. The CDR3 DNA is TGTGCCAGCAGGACAGGGCTCTCTGGGGCCAACGGCCTGACTTTC.

This rearrangement joins TRBV11-3 to TRBJ2-7; TRBD1 is a possible D gene (6 bases). CDR3 length: 15 residues. Trimming pared 2 bases from V and 1 base from J, leaving 12 bases between. Germline V gene sequence: CDR1 SGHNT, CDR2 YENEEA. This chain's CDR3 is CASSLSGQPSYEQYF. For the CDR3, the DNA is TGTGCCAGCAGCTTATCCGGACAGCCTTCCTACGAGCAGTACTTC.

This clone appeared a few times. The chain is built from TRBV5-5 and TRBJ1-1; tentatively, D is TRBD1 (5 bases). V was trimmed by 0 bases and J by 5 bases, leaving 11 bases between them. Germline V lookup: CDR1 SGHKS, CDR2 YYEKEE (reference sequence). This CDR3 is built from 14 residues. Written as DNA, the CDR3 is TGTGCCAGCAGCTTGGACAGGTTGGTAACTGAAGCTTTCTTT. Encoded protein: CASSLDRLVTEAFF.

The table lists this clone with a count of one. The rearrangement joins TRBV5-1 to TRBJ2-7; TRBD2 agrees at 12 bases. V dropped 4 bases and J dropped 3; count of bases not matched to a gene: 2. The CDR3 loop spans 14 amino acids. Germline-derived CDR1 and CDR2 are SGHRS and YFSETQ. As DNA, the CDR3 is TGCGCCAGCAGCCGGACTAGCGGGGTCTACGAGCAGTACTTC. This gives the protein CASSRTSGVYEQYF. Drawing the rest from reference TRBV5-1 and TRBJ2-7, the complete variable domain is KAGVTQTPRYLIKTRGQQVTLSCSPISGHRSVSWYQQTPGQGLQFLFEYFSETQRNKGNFPGRFSGRQFSNSRSEMNVSTLELGDSALYLCASSRTSGVYEQYFGPGTRLTVT.

The chain recombines TRBV29-1 with TRBJ2-3; TRBD1 agrees at 11 bases. The CDR3 runs 13 residues. Germline V gives CDR1 SQVTM, CDR2 ANQGSEA. V lost 7 bases, J lost 3 bases, and 3 bases stayed unmatched. CDR3 in amino acids: CSAWDRGTDTQYF. For the CDR3, the DNA is TGCAGCGCCTGGGACAGGGGGACAGATACGCAGTATTTT.

For this clone: Germline and junction disagree at one end, which may indicate a read error. This chain uses TRBV7-7 with TRBJ2-3; unclear D gene. Germline V gene sequence: CDR1 SSHAT, CDR2 FNYEAQ (reference sequence). The CDR3 covers 13 residues. CDR3 in amino acids: CASSRAIRDTQYF. The CDR3 DNA reads as TGTGCTAGCAGCCGAGCCATCAGGGATACGCAGTATTTT.

The rearrangement uses TRBV7-2 and TRBJ1-4, with D maybe TRBD1 (5 bases). The CDR3 has 15 amino acids. Germline lookup yields CDR1 SGHTA and CDR2 FQGNSA. Trimming stripped 6 bases from V and 3 bases from J, with 14 bases between. CDR3 in DNA: TGTGCCAGCAGGAAAGGCCCGACAGCTAATGAAAAACTGTTTTTT. This sequence encodes CASRKGPTANEKLFF.

CDR3 sequence reads: CASSQTGGGTEAFF. The CDR3 DNA reads as TGTGCCAGCAGTCAAACAGGGGGGGGAACTGAAGCTTTCTTT. V gene TRBV4-2 combines with J gene TRBJ1-1, with 8 bases matching TRBD1. Trimming removed 6 bases from V and 5 bases from J; junction bases left unmatched: 8. The CDR3 length is 14 residues. Germline CDR1 LGHNA, CDR2 YNFKEQ.

This clone has a handful of counts. This rearrangement joins TRBV9 to TRBJ1-5, with D perhaps matching TRBD1 (5 bases). V shed 5 bases and J shed 6 bases, with 15 bases lying between them. The CDR3 sequence is 14 residues long. Germline-derived CDR1 and CDR2 are SGDLS and YYNGEE. CDR3 amino acids: CASSEGPGGQPQHF. The CDR3 nucleotides read TGTGCCAGCAGTGAGGGGCCGGGGGGTCAGCCCCAGCATTTT.

The chain links TRBV19 to TRBJ2-2; tentative D call: TRBD1 (5 bases). With 10 bases removed from V and 3 bases from J, the gap between germline ends came to 9 bases. Germline CDR1 is LNHDA and CDR2 is SQIVND (reference sequence). The CDR3 runs to 12 residues. The CDR3 loop reads CATGLYTGELFF. CDR3 in DNA: TGTGCCACAGGGCTTTACACCGGGGAGCTGTTTTTT.

The DNA of the CDR3 is TGCGCCAGCAGCTTTACCGGCGGGGAGCAGTTCTTC. Translating it yields CASSFTGGEQFF. This rearrangement joins TRBV5-1 to TRBJ2-1, with D possibly being TRBD2 (5 bases). The V end lost 2 bases, the J end lost 10 bases, and 10 bases lay between the germline ends. CDR3 length equals 12 residues. Per germline, CDR1 SGHRS and CDR2 YFSETQ.

The CDR3 protein is CASSLIGVQETQYF. DNA for the CDR3: TGTGCCAGCAGCTTGATAGGAGTCCAAGAGACCCAGTACTTC. The chain uses TRBV5-6 and TRBJ2-5; D not resolved. V lost 1 base and J 1 base, leaving 8 bases between the germline ends. In germline, CDR1 is SGHDT, CDR2 YYEEEE. CDR3 length equals 14 residues.

This chain links TRBV10-2 with TRBJ1-4; TRBD1 is a possible D gene (6 bases). V was trimmed by 4 bases and J by 8 bases, leaving 11 bases between them. CDR1 is WSHSY, CDR2 SAAADI, per germline. The CDR3 length is 13 residues. CDR3 in DNA: TGCGCCAGCAGTGGGTACAGGGCGGAAAAACTGTTTTTT. Translation gives CASSGYRAEKLFF.

V is TRBV6-4 and J is TRBJ2-1, with 10 nucleotides matching TRBD2. Per germline, CDR1 MRHNA and CDR2 SNTAGT. The CDR3 sequence is 15 residues long. The trim removed 10 bases at V and 1 base at J, leaving 7 bases unmatched. The DNA of the CDR3 is TGTGCCACGCCCCTAGCGGGGGATTCCTACAATGAGCAGTTCTTC. Its protein is CATPLAGDSYNEQFF.

CDR3: CASSLSGKVNYGYTF. The DNA of the CDR3 is TGTGCCAGCAGCTTATCAGGGAAGGTAAACTATGGCTACACCTTC. The chain is built from TRBV7-9 and TRBJ1-2, with TRBD1 as a possible D gene (5 bases). Germline-derived CDR1 and CDR2 are SEHNR and FQNEAQ (reference sequence). The CDR3 extends over 15 amino acids. Trimming shortened V by 2 bases and J by 2 bases, and 12 bases separated the two germline ends.

This chain links TRBV2 with TRBJ1-3, with a tentative D call TRBD1 (6 bases). V lost 7 bases and J 4 bases, leaving 8 bases between the germline ends. Germline V lookup: CDR1 SNHLY, CDR2 FYNNEI. CDR3 length: 12 residues. CDR3 nucleotides: TGTGCCAGCAACGACAGGGGAAACACCATATATTTT. Translation gives CASNDRGNTIYF.

The chain uses TRBV27 and TRBJ1-1; D is ambiguous. Germline values: CDR1 MNHEY, CDR2 SMNVEV (reference sequence). This CDR3 has 17 amino acids. V lost 2 bases, J lost 1 base, and 17 bases lay in between. CDR3 bases: TGTGCCAGCAGTTTACGCGCCCGGGGAGGAGGGAACACTGAAGCTTTCTTT. This sequence encodes CASSLRARGGGNTEAFF.

V and J are TRBV6-1 and TRBJ2-1; 7 bases map to TRBD1. Per the germline V gene, CDR1 is MNHNS and CDR2 is SASEGT. The CDR3 contains 18 residues. Unmatched junction bases numbered 10, after V lost 0 bases and J lost 2 bases. DNA for the CDR3: TGTGCCAGCAGTGAAGCTCGTAGGGGGACAGTTGCCTACAATGAGCAGTTCTTC. Its protein is CASSEARRGTVAYNEQFF.

The gene calls are TRBV9 and TRBJ1-4, with D maybe TRBD1 (5 bases). The V gene's germline CDR1 is SGDLS and CDR2 YYNGEE. The ends were cut back, 3 bases at V and 6 bases at J, with 9 bases in the middle. This CDR3 spans 13 amino acids. CDR3 sequence reads: CASSEGWDEKLFF. The CDR3 DNA follows: TGTGCCAGCAGCGAGGGGTGGGATGAAAAACTGTTTTTT.

V gene TRBV19 combines with J gene TRBJ1-2; D may be TRBD1 (5 bases). The V end lost 1 base, the J end lost 7 bases, and 10 bases lay between the germline ends. Germline V CDR1 and CDR2: LNHDA, SQIVND (reference sequence). The length of the CDR3 is 13 residues. The CDR3: CASSIGTGGGYTF. For the CDR3, the DNA is TGTGCCAGTAGTATAGGTACAGGTGGTGGCTACACCTTC.